This T cell receptor (beta chain) derives from a study of blood T cell repertoires in COVID-19. Overall study context: Acute and convalescent COVID-19 samples came from the United States, Italy and Spain. Sample material is recorded as cDNA or gDNA derived from T cells, B-cell-depleted T cells, or PBMCs.

The CDR3 is made up of 15 amino acids. Trimming took off 7 bases at V and 1 base at J, with 13 bases between the two ends. CDR1 KGHSH and CDR2 LQKENI come from the germline V gene. Per the original data handling: Amplification with reference gene primers provided the estimates of nucleated cell counts. Assay used: immunoSEQ multiplex PCR; TCRdb lists only in-frame clones, some missing. Clone size and V and J calls were adopted from that table, with D and trimming inferred from the DNA. Among roughly 230,000 clones listed, 65% to 85% were seen once. The sequenced material came from peripheral blood. This TCR came from a man aged 35-49 years with acute or convalescent COVID-19. V and J are TRBV18 and TRBJ2-2; D gene unclear. CDR3 in amino acids: CASFLQQMNTGELFF. The DNA for the CDR3 is TGTGCCAGCTTCTTGCAACAGATGAACACCGGGGAGCTGTTTTTT.